Each of the 13 T cell receptor beta chains below was sequenced from the same sample in a study of shared clonotypes between healthy human individuals (TCRdb year 2020). Receptor libraries were prepared by the immunoSEQ multiplex PCR assay. Entries here come from immuneACCESS through TCRdb and include only in-frame sequences with V and J called. Some clones fail to appear in such tables; in the studies checked, an unresolved V gene covers under half of the shortfall, and the cause of the remainder is unknown. Recorded for this sample are roughly 1,500,000 clones; approximately 98% of them occurred a single time. About 0.45% of the sample comes from the top ten. The source material was naive CD4+ T cells sorted from blood. The sample's cell subset or site, from its label and the paper: CD45RA+ positively selected. Receptors originate from a man aged 25 to 40 in good health.

V and J are TRBV7-8 and TRBJ2-1; TRBD2 agrees at 9 bases. Germline lookup yields CDR1 SGHVS and CDR2 FQNEAQ. V dropped 5 bases and J dropped 0; count of bases not matched to a gene: 5. The CDR3 has 16 amino acids. CDR3 nucleotide sequence: TGTGCCAGCAGCGTAACTAGCGGGCACTCCTACAATGAGCAGTTCTTC. Its protein is CASSVTSGHSYNEQFF. Variable domain in full (rest from reference TRBV7-8 and TRBJ2-1): GAGVSQSPRYKVAKRGQDVALRCDPISGHVSLFWYQQALGQGPEFLTYFQNEAQLDKSGLPSDRFFAERPEGSVSTLKIQRTQQEDSAVYLCASSVTSGHSYNEQFFGPGTRLTVL.

Comments on this clone: The same CDR3 also results from other DNA sequences found in this sample. This sequence joins TRBV14 and TRBJ2-7, with 8 bases lining up with TRBD2. The CDR3 is 13 residues long. Germline CDR1 is SGHDN and CDR2 is FVKESK. V lost 3 bases and J lost 2; bases outside the gene matches: 0. DNA for the CDR3: TGTGCCAGCAGCCACGGGGGGGCCTACGAGCAGTACTTC. Its translation is CASSHGGAYEQYF.

The rearrangement uses TRBV30 and TRBJ1-2, with 7 bases fitting TRBD1. There are 18 residues in the CDR3. Germline V gene data show CDR1 as GTSNPN and CDR2 as SVGIG (reference sequence). V was clipped by 2 bases and J by 4 bases; unmatched bases: 19. The CDR3 sequence: CAWSSPLRTAQGGYGYTF. The CDR3 DNA reads TGTGCCTGGAGTAGCCCCCTGCGAACAGCTCAGGGGGGCTATGGCTACACCTTC. Full variable domain (missing parts from reference TRBV30 and TRBJ1-2): SQTIHQWPATLVQPVGSPLSLECTVEGTSNPNLYWYRQAAGRGLQLLFYSVGIGQISSEVPQNLSASRPQDRQFILSSKKLLLSDSGFYLCAWSSPLRTAQGGYGYTFGSGTRLTVV.

This clone showed up just once. The sample holds other DNA sequences that translate to the same CDR3. J is TRBJ1-5 and V is TRBV11-2; no firm D call. V lost 3 bases, J lost 2 bases, and 5 bases lay in between. The CDR3 totals 13 residues. CDR1 and CDR2 (germline): SGHAT, FQNNGV. The DNA for the CDR3 is TGTGCCAGCAGCTTGAGGGGCAATCAGCCCCAGCATTTT. Translating it yields CASSLRGNQPQHF.

This sequence joins TRBV2 and TRBJ1-1, with D unclear. Trimming took off 3 bases at V and 1 base at J, with 3 bases between the two ends. This CDR3 spans 12 amino acids. Germline lookup yields CDR1 SNHLY and CDR2 FYNNEI. In DNA, the CDR3 is TGTGCCAGCAGTGATCCGAACACTGAAGCTTTCTTT. It specifies CASSDPNTEAFF. Together with reference TRBV2 and TRBJ1-1, the CDR3 gives the full variable domain: EPEVTQTPSHQVTQMGQEVILRCVPISNHLYFYWYRQILGQKVEFLVSFYNNEISEKSEIFDDQFSVERPDGSNFTLKIRSTKLEDSAMYFCASSDPNTEAFFGQGTRLTVV.

The CDR3 region has the DNA TGTGCCAGCAGCCCCCAGGCAGGCACTGAAGCTTTCTTT. This codes for CASSPQAGTEAFF. This chain connects TRBV7-2 to TRBJ1-1; no clear D. The CDR3 covers 13 residues. The V gene's germline CDR1 is SGHTA and CDR2 FQGNSA. V was cut by 5 bases and J by 4 bases, with 11 bases left in between.

This sequence joins TRBV28 and TRBJ1-2, with D perhaps matching TRBD1 (5 bases). Germline CDR1 MDHEN, CDR2 SYDVKM. This CDR3 is built from 15 residues. V lost 4 bases and J lost 13, with 25 bases in between. CDR3 residues: CASSSRTRTLLFATF. The DNA for the CDR3 is TGTGCCAGCAGTTCTCGGACACGAACACTATTGTTTGCCACCTTC.

Notes on this clone: Other DNA sequences in this specimen translate into the identical CDR3. The chain carries TRBV9 and TRBJ2-3; perhaps TRBD2 as D (6 bases). The CDR3 is 15 amino acids. CDR1 and CDR2 (germline): SGDLS, YYNGEE. The germline V and J ends were trimmed by 2 bases and 3 bases, with 13 bases remaining between them. In DNA, the CDR3 is TGTGCCAGCAGCGTGGAGGGCCTGGGGACAGATACGCAGTATTTT. Its protein product is CASSVEGLGTDTQYF.

V and J are TRBV6-5 and TRBJ1-4; TRBD1 might be the D (6 bases). CDR1 is MNHEY, CDR2 SVGAGI, per germline. V was clipped by 6 bases and J by 6 bases, with 8 bases between them. CDR3 length: 12 amino acids. This CDR3 is CASRRGDEKLFF. The CDR3 coding sequence is TGTGCCAGCAGGAGGGGGGATGAAAAACTGTTTTTT.

The genes are TRBV10-2 and TRBJ2-2; the match to TRBD2 covers 8 bases. The CDR3 has 15 residues. The V gene's germline CDR1 is WSHSY and CDR2 SAAADI. J gave up 1 base and V 2 bases, and 0 bases lay outside the gene matches. CDR3 sequence (DNA): TGCGCCAGCAGTGAGCTAGCGGGGAACACCGGGGAGCTGTTTTTT. It yields the protein CASSELAGNTGELFF.

The V gene is TRBV11-3, the J gene TRBJ2-3; no definite D call. This CDR3 comprises 12 residues. Germline CDR1 reads SGHNT; CDR2 reads YENEEA. Trimming removed 3 bases from V and 1 base from J, with 2 bases in between. The CDR3 sequence: CASSFGTDTQYF. For the CDR3, the DNA is TGTGCCAGCAGCTTTGGCACAGATACGCAGTATTTT.

This chain joins TRBV7-8 and TRBJ2-5; D possibly corresponds to TRBD2 (6 bases). CDR1 and CDR2 from the germline V gene are SGHVS and FQNEAQ. This CDR3 has 13 amino acids. V was shortened by 8 bases and J by 5 bases, with 15 bases between the two germline ends. The CDR3 DNA reads as TGTGCCAGCCTGTCGGGAGTAGTGGAGACCCAGTACTTC. Amino acid sequence: CASLSGVVETQYF.

The chain joins TRBV7-9 to TRBJ1-1; tentative D call: TRBD1 (5 bases). Germline loops: CDR1 SEHNR, CDR2 FQNEAQ (reference sequence). The CDR3 loop spans 15 amino acids. The V end was cut by 4 bases, the J end by 3 bases, with 15 bases between. CDR3 loop: CASSSLNRGDTEAFF. DNA for the CDR3: TGTGCCAGCAGCTCGCTGAATCGGGGGGACACTGAAGCTTTCTTT.